A single sample gave rise to the 18 T cell receptor beta chains below, sequenced in a study of T cell responses to AZD1222 COVID-19 vaccine. The data were produced by immunoSEQ multiplex PCR, yet TCRdb's version contains in-frame clones alone and is incomplete. There are approximately 150,000 clones in the sample; 80% to 90% occur only once, and under 2% lies in the top ten. Source: peripheral blood, taken on day 0 of AZD1222 vaccination. Receptors were obtained from an adult in good health.

The chain carries TRBV7-8 and TRBJ2-1; D is perhaps TRBD1 or TRBD2 (5 bases each). The CDR3 sequence is 16 residues long. Trimming took off 1 base at V and 6 bases at J, with 16 bases between the two ends. Germline V CDR1 and CDR2: SGHVS, FQNEAQ. For the CDR3, the DNA is TGTGCCAGCAGCTTAGACCCGGGGCTAGCTGTCAATGAGCAGTTCTTC. Translated, it gives CASSLDPGLAVNEQFF. Based on the CDR3 plus reference TRBV7-8 and TRBJ2-1, the full variable domain is GAGVSQSPRYKVAKRGQDVALRCDPISGHVSLFWYQQALGQGPEFLTYFQNEAQLDKSGLPSDRFFAERPEGSVSTLKIQRTQQEDSAVYLCASSLDPGLAVNEQFFGPGTRLTVL.

The chain has TRBV12-3 or TRBV12-4 and TRBJ2-5; 8 bases line up with TRBD2. V shed 3 bases and J 5 bases; nucleotides not matched to a gene: 2. This CDR3 has 13 residues. The CDR3 sequence is CASSFGGGETQYF. The CDR3 nucleotides are TGTGCCAGCAGTTTCGGCGGGGGGGAGACCCAGTACTTC.

The chain recombines TRBV5-8 with TRBJ2-7; a possible D gene is TRBD1 (6 bases). Germline CDR1 is SGHTS and CDR2 is YDEGEE. The CDR3 has 12 residues. The V and J ends lost 4 bases and 5 bases respectively, with 10 bases between them. This chain's CDR3 is CASSPAGDEQYF. CDR3 DNA: TGTGCCAGCAGCCCTGCAGGGGACGAGCAGTACTTC. The variable domain in full, completed from reference TRBV5-8 and TRBJ2-7, reads EAGVTQSPTHLIKTRGQQATLRCSPISGHTSVYWYQQALGLGLQFLLWYDEGEERNRGNFPPRFSGRQFPNYSSELNVNALELEDSALYLCASSPAGDEQYFGPGTRLTVT.

In this sample, this clone turned up many times. V usage is TRBV28 and J usage is TRBJ1-2, with D hard to call. Germline assignment: CDR1 MDHEN and CDR2 SYDVKM. The ends were cut back, 2 bases at V and 8 bases at J, with 9 bases in the middle. There are 12 residues in the CDR3. CDR3 amino acids: CASSLGLRGYTF. The CDR3 DNA reads TGTGCCAGCAGTTTAGGTCTACGCGGCTACACCTTC.

This chain links TRBV9 with TRBJ2-7; D may be TRBD1 (6 bases). Per the germline V gene, CDR1 is SGDLS and CDR2 is YYNGEE. V was clipped by 0 bases and J by 1 base, with 8 bases between them. This CDR3 is 14 amino acids long. The DNA for the CDR3 is TGTGCCAGCAGCGTAGAAGGACAGTCCTACGAGCAGTACTTC. This codes for CASSVEGQSYEQYF.

The chain is built from TRBV30 and TRBJ1-1, with 12 bases that match TRBD1. Per germline, CDR1 GTSNPN and CDR2 SVGIG (reference sequence). The V segment lost 3 bases and the J segment 10 bases; nucleotides outside the gene matches: 9. The CDR3 is 14 amino acids. The CDR3 sequence: CAWRESGTGGRAFF. The CDR3 nucleotides are TGTGCCTGGAGGGAATCCGGGACAGGGGGCCGAGCTTTCTTT.

This chain connects TRBV6-5 to TRBJ2-7, with 9 positions matching TRBD1. V trimming: 4 bases; J trimming: 6 bases; junction bases outside the gene matches: 13. Germline assignment: CDR1 MNHEY and CDR2 SVGAGI. This CDR3 spans 16 amino acids. CDR3 protein: CASSWDRALRGGEQYF. The CDR3 DNA follows: TGTGCCAGCAGTTGGGACAGGGCCCTGAGGGGCGGCGAGCAGTACTTC.

CDR3 protein: CASRALTGTPYNEQFF. The CDR3 nucleotides read TGTGCCAGCAGGGCTCTTACCGGGACTCCCTACAATGAGCAGTTCTTC. The V call is TRBV7-2, the J call TRBJ2-1; D might be TRBD2 (6 bases). This CDR3 contains 16 residues. Germline V gene sequence: CDR1 SGHTA, CDR2 FQGNSA. The germline V and J ends were trimmed by 6 bases and 2 bases, with 17 bases remaining between them. The whole variable domain, filled in from reference TRBV7-2 and TRBJ2-1, reads GAGVSQSPSNKVTEKGKDVELRCDPISGHTALYWYRQSLGQGLEFLIYFQGNSAPDKSGLPSDRFSAERTGGSVSTLTIQRTQQEDSAVYLCASRALTGTPYNEQFFGPGTRLTVL.

The V gene is TRBV10-1, the J gene TRBJ1-5; maybe TRBD1 (6 bases). Germline CDR1 is WNHNN and CDR2 is SYGVQD (reference sequence). This CDR3 contains 14 residues. Trimming stripped 8 bases from V and 6 bases from J, with 17 bases between. CDR3 protein: CASSQGPLIQPQHF. CDR3 DNA sequence: TGCGCCAGCTCACAGGGTCCGTTGATTCAGCCCCAGCATTTT.

The CDR3 sequence: CASRPPRGQGTEAFF. In nucleotides, the CDR3 is TGTGCCAGCAGACCTCCCCGGGGGCAGGGCACTGAAGCTTTCTTT. J is TRBJ1-1 and V is TRBV2, with a weak D call TRBD1 (6 bases). Germline V gene sequence: CDR1 SNHLY, CDR2 FYNNEI. The V end lost 6 bases, the J end lost 4 bases, and 18 bases lay between the germline ends. CDR3 size: 15 residues.

This clone was seen once. The rearrangement uses TRBV7-9 and TRBJ2-3, with 10 positions matching TRBD2. Germline V gene data show CDR1 as SEHNR and CDR2 as FQNEAQ (reference sequence). Trimming removed 5 bases from V and 5 bases from J; junction bases left unmatched: 16. The CDR3 contains 18 residues. CDR3 nucleotide sequence: TGTGCCAGCAGCAAAAGACTAGCGGGCCCTACCCGAGAAGATACGCAGTATTTT. Translated: CASSKRLAGPTREDTQYF.

Comments on this clone: Other DNA sequences from this sample encode an identical CDR3 as well. The rearrangement uses TRBV7-3 and TRBJ2-2; 7 nucleotides align to TRBD2. CDR3 length: 14 residues. The germline V gene has CDR1 SGHTA and CDR2 FQGTGA. The V and J ends lost 0 bases and 6 bases, in that order; junction bases with no gene match: 1. CDR3 residues: CASSLTGGPGELFF. CDR3 coding DNA: TGTGCCAGCAGCTTAACGGGAGGGCCCGGGGAGCTGTTTTTT. The whole variable domain, remainder taken from reference TRBV7-3 and TRBJ2-2, is GAGVSQTPSNKVTEKGKYVELRCDPISGHTALYWYRQSLGQGPEFLIYFQGTGAADDSGLPNDRFFAVRPEGSVSTLKIQRTERGDSAVYLCASSLTGGPGELFFGEGSRLTVL.

The rearrangement joins TRBV14 to TRBJ2-3; the D gene is possibly TRBD2 (7 bases). V lost 2 bases to trimming and J lost 5 bases, with 11 bases between them. The CDR3 length is 14 residues. Germline V gene lookup returns CDR1 SGHDN and CDR2 FVKESK. DNA of the CDR3: TGTGCCAGCAGCCAAAGGGGGGGAAGAGATACGCAGTATTTT. This codes for CASSQRGGRDTQYF.

This chain connects TRBV9 to TRBJ2-1, with a tentative D call TRBD2 (6 bases). CDR1 is SGDLS, CDR2 YYNGEE, per germline. This CDR3 region has 17 residues. V shed 5 bases and J shed 0 bases, with 18 bases lying between them. CDR3 sequence (DNA): TGTGCCAGCAGGGGGGGTAGCGGAAGTAGCTCCTACAATGAGCAGTTCTTC. Amino acid sequence: CASRGGSGSSSYNEQFF. Complete variable domain (other parts from reference TRBV9 and TRBJ2-1): DSGVTQTPKHLITATGQRVTLRCSPRSGDLSVYWYQQSLDQGLQFLIQYYNGEERAKGNILERFSAQQFPDLHSELNLSSLELGDSALYFCASRGGSGSSSYNEQFFGPGTRLTVL.

J is TRBJ2-7 and V is TRBV5-1, with TRBD1 matching 10 bases. CDR1 and CDR2 from the germline V gene are SGHRS and YFSETQ. V shed 4 bases, J shed 3 bases, and the junction held 4 bases outside the gene matches. CDR3 length: 14 residues. CDR3: CASSRDRGNYEQYF. The CDR3 DNA sequence: TGCGCCAGCAGCAGGGACAGGGGAAACTACGAGCAGTACTTC. The entire variable domain, with the rest obtained from reference TRBV5-1 and TRBJ2-7, is as follows: KAGVTQTPRYLIKTRGQQVTLSCSPISGHRSVSWYQQTPGQGLQFLFEYFSETQRNKGNFPGRFSGRQFSNSRSEMNVSTLELGDSALYLCASSRDRGNYEQYFGPGTRLTVT.

The table lists this clone with a count of one. This chain uses TRBV5-1 with TRBJ2-1; D may be TRBD1 or TRBD2 (6 bases each). Deletions cut 3 bases from V and 12 bases from J, with 22 bases between. The CDR3 has 15 amino acids. Germline-derived CDR1 and CDR2 are SGHRS and YFSETQ. In nucleotides, the CDR3 is TGCGCCAGCAGCTCACAGGGTTCGGCGGGAATTGGGCAGTTCTTC. Its translation is CASSSQGSAGIGQFF.

The chain couples TRBV7-3 to TRBJ2-1, with a tentative D call TRBD2 (8 bases). The CDR3 extends over 17 amino acids. Per germline, CDR1 SGHTA and CDR2 FQGTGA. V was pared by 5 bases and J by 2 bases, with 19 bases between. This chain's CDR3 is CASSPTSGGGPYNEQFF. The CDR3, as DNA: TGTGCCAGCAGCCCCACTAGCGGAGGGGGCCCCTACAATGAGCAGTTCTTC.

The chain uses TRBV4-1 and TRBJ1-1; unclear D gene. The germline CDR1 and CDR2 sequences are MGHRA and YSYEKL. Trimming removed 1 base at V and 0 bases at J, with 12 bases between. The CDR3 sequence is 16 residues long. The CDR3 DNA follows: TGCGCCAGCAGCCAAGGGATCGGGCCTCTGAACACTGAAGCTTTCTTT. It translates to CASSQGIGPLNTEAFF.